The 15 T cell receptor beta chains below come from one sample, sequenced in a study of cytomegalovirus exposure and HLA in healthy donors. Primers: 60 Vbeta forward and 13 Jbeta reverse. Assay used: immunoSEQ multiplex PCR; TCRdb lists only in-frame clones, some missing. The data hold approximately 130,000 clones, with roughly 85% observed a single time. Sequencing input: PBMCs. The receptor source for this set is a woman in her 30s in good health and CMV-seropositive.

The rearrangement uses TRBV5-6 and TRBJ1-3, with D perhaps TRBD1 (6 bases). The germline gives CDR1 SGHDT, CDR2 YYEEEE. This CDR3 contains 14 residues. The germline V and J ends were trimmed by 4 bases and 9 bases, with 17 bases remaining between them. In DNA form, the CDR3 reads TGTGCCAGCAGCGCGTACAGGGTACACGGCACCATATATTTT. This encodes CASSAYRVHGTIYF.

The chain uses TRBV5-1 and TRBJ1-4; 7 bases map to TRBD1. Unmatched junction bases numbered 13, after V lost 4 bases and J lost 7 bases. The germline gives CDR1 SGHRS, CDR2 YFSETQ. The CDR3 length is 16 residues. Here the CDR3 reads CASSPPGTAFTEKLFF. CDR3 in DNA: TGCGCCAGCAGCCCGCCCGGGACAGCCTTCACTGAAAAACTGTTTTTT.

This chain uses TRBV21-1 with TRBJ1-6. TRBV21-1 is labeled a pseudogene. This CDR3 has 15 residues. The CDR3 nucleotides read TGTGCCAGCAGCCAGAGGGTCGACGATAATTCACCCCTCCACTTT. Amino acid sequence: CASSQRVDDNSPLHF.

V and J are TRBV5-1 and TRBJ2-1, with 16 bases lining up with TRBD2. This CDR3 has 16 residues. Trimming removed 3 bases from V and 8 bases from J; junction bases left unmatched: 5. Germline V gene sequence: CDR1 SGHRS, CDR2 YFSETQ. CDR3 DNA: TGCGCCAGCAGCTGGTGGGGGACTAGCGGGGGGGATGAGCAGTTCTTC. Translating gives CASSWWGTSGGDEQFF.

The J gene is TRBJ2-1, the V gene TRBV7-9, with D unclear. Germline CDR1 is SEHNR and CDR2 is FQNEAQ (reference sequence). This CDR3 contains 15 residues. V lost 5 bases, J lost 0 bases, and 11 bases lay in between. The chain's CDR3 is CASSEDGGSYNEQFF. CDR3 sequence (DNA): TGTGCCAGCAGCGAAGACGGCGGCTCCTACAATGAGCAGTTCTTC.

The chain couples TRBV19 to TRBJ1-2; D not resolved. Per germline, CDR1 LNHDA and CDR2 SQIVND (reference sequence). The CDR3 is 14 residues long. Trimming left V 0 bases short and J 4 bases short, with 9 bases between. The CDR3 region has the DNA TGTGCCAGTAGTATAGAAACAGACCTCTATGGCTACACCTTC. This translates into CASSIETDLYGYTF.

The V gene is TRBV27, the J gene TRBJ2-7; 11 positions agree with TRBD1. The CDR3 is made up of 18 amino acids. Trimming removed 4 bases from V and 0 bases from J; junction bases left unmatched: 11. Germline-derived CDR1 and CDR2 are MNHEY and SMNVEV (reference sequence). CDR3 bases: TGTGCCAGCAGTTGGGACAGGGGGTCGCGGCCCAACTCCTACGAGCAGTACTTC. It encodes CASSWDRGSRPNSYEQYF.

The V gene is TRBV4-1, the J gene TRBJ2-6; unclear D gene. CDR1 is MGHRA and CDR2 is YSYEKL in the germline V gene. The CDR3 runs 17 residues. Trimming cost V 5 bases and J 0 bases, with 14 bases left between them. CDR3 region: CASSERLSSSGANVLTF. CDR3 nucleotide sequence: TGCGCCAGCAGCGAGCGCCTGTCCAGCTCTGGGGCCAACGTCCTGACTTTC.

The CDR3 spells CASSYSSGTGSYEQYF. The CDR3 DNA is TGTGCCAGCAGTTACTCTAGTGGGACAGGGTCCTACGAGCAGTACTTC. The V gene is TRBV6-6, the J gene TRBJ2-7; 9 bases fit TRBD1. After removal of 0 bases from V and 1 base from J, the junction contained 4 bases not matched to a gene. There are 16 residues in the CDR3. Germline-derived CDR1 and CDR2 are MNHNY and SVGAGI (reference sequence).

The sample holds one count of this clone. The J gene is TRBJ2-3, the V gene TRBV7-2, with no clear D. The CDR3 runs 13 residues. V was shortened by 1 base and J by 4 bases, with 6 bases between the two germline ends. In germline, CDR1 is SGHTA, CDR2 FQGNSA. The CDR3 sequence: CASSLVVADTQYF. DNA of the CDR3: TGTGCCAGCAGCTTAGTAGTCGCAGATACGCAGTATTTT.

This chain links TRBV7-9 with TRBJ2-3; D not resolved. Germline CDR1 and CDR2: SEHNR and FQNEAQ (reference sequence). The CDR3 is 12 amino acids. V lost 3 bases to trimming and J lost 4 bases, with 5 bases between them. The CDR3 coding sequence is TGTGCCAGCAGCTTTATCGCAGATACGCAGTATTTT. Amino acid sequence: CASSFIADTQYF.

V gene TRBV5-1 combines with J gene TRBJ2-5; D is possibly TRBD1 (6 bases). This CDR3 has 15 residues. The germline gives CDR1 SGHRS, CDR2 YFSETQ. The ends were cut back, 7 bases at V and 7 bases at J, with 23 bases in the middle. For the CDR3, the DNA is TGCGCCAGCGCCAGACAGGAAAGAGGGTCGGGGACCCAGTACTTC. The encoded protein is CASARQERGSGTQYF. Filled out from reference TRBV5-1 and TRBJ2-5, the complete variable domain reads KAGVTQTPRYLIKTRGQQVTLSCSPISGHRSVSWYQQTPGQGLQFLFEYFSETQRNKGNFPGRFSGRQFSNSRSEMNVSTLELGDSALYLCASARQERGSGTQYFGPGTRLLVL.

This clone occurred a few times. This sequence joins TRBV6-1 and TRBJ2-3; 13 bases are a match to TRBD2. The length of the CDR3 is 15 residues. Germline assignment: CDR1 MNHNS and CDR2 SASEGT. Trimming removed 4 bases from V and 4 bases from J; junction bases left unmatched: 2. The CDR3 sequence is CASSGLAGGPDTQYF. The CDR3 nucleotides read TGTGCCAGCAGTGGACTAGCGGGGGGCCCAGATACGCAGTATTTT.

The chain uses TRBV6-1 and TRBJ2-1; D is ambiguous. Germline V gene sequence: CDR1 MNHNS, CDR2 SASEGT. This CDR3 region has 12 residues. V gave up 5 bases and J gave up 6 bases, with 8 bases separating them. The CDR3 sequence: CASSTMFNEQFF. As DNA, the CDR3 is TGTGCCAGCAGTACTATGTTCAATGAGCAGTTCTTC.

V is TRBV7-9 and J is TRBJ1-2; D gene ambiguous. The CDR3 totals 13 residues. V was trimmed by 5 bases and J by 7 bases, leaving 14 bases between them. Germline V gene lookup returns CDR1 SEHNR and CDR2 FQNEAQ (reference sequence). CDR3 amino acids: CASSAEAPGGYTF. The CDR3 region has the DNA TGTGCCAGCAGCGCGGAAGCGCCCGGTGGCTACACCTTC.